One sample yielded the 19 T cell receptor beta chains listed below, sequenced in a study of CD8 T cells in ankylosing spondylitis. TCRdb reprocessed the 5' RACE reads via MiXCR and lists one record per CDR3 protein. The table lists roughly 86,000 distinct CDR3 sequences, 7.5% to 9% of them singletons. Source material: blood, either unsorted or a sorted T cell fraction (not recorded which). All receptors come from a male donor with ankylosing spondylitis or in good health (not recorded which).

There are a few counts of this clonotype. The rearrangement links TRBV24-1 to TRBJ1-5; 7 nucleotides line up with TRBD1. Germline CDR1 and CDR2: KGHDR and SFDVKD. There are 14 residues in the CDR3. Trimming cost V 4 bases and J 7 bases; bases outside gene matches: 6. The CDR3 reads CATSEDRVDQPQHF. DNA of the CDR3: TGTGCCACCAGTGAAGACAGGGTTGACCAGCCCCAGCATTTT.

The sample holds a few counts of this clonotype. The gene calls are TRBV6-2 or TRBV6-3 and TRBJ2-3; D not resolved. Germline CDR1 and CDR2: MNHEY and SVGEGT. V lost 2 bases and J lost 2, with 8 bases in between. The CDR3 is made up of 14 amino acids. The DNA for the CDR3 is TGTGCCAGCAGTTACACGGCCACCACAGATACGCAGTATTTT. It specifies CASSYTATTDTQYF.

This clonotype was seen repeatedly, ten times or more. The chain has TRBV5-1 and TRBJ1-2, with 8 bases lining up with TRBD1. Germline CDR1 is SGHRS and CDR2 is YFSETQ. The CDR3 loop spans 15 amino acids. The V and J ends lost 1 base and 3 bases, in that order; junction bases with no gene match: 5. The CDR3 here is CASSLFGQGDYGYTF. In DNA form, the CDR3 reads TGCGCCAGCAGCTTGTTCGGACAGGGAGACTATGGCTACACCTTC.

This clonotype was found many times. V is TRBV6-1 and J is TRBJ2-2; 9 bases line up with TRBD2. The germline V gene encodes CDR1 MNHNS and CDR2 SASEGT. V was clipped by 2 bases and J by 6 bases; unmatched bases: 4. The CDR3 length is 15 residues. The CDR3 DNA sequence: TGTGCCAGCAGTGAACTGCGGGGGGGCGCCGGGGAGCTGTTTTTT. This codes for CASSELRGGAGELFF.

This clonotype was detected only a few times. V usage is TRBV3-1 and J usage is TRBJ1-6, with 10 bases aligning to TRBD1. V shed 4 bases and J 10 bases; nucleotides not matched to a gene: 1. Germline V gives CDR1 LGHDT, CDR2 YNNKEL (reference sequence). This CDR3 comprises 13 residues. CDR3: CASSPTGGSPLHF. DNA of the CDR3: TGTGCCAGCAGCCCGACAGGGGGCTCACCCCTCCACTTT.

V and J are TRBV3-1 and TRBJ2-3, with D hard to call. V was pared by 4 bases and J by 1 base, with 9 bases between. Germline CDR1 and CDR2: LGHDT and YNNKEL (reference sequence). The CDR3 length is 14 residues. Here the CDR3 DNA reads TGTGCCAGCAGCCGTTCCGGAGGCACAGATACGCAGTATTTT. Encoded protein: CASSRSGGTDTQYF.

About this clonotype: A much more abundant neighbour one base away suggests this may be a read error. The CDR3 loop reads CASSLVIGWEQYF. CDR3 coding DNA: TGTGCCAGCAGCTTAGTCATAGGGTGGGAGCAGTACTTC. The chain has TRBV7-4 and TRBJ2-7; D unclear. The CDR3 spans 13 residues. Per germline, CDR1 SGHVT and CDR2 SQSDAQ. V gave up 1 base and J gave up 7 bases, with 11 bases separating them.

This clonotype was seen repeatedly, ten times or more. The chain has TRBV15 and TRBJ2-1; D gene ambiguous. Trimming stripped 3 bases from V and 6 bases from J, with 15 bases between. Germline V gene lookup returns CDR1 LNHNV and CDR2 YYDKDF (reference sequence). The CDR3 spans 15 residues. CDR3 region: CATSSHREGLNEQFF. The CDR3 nucleotides are TGTGCCACCAGCAGCCATAGGGAAGGTCTCAATGAGCAGTTCTTC.

At least ten counts were recorded for this clonotype. An end of the junction differs from the germline gene, which may be a read error. The genes are TRBV7-7 and TRBJ2-7; unclear D gene. From germline, CDR1 is SSHAT and CDR2 FNYEAQ (reference sequence). There are 13 residues in the CDR3. CDR3 protein: CASSLVFGHEQYF. The CDR3 DNA is TGTGCTAGCAGCTTAGTATTCGGGCACGAGCAGTACTTC.

This clonotype showed up many times. The chain uses TRBV12-3 or TRBV12-4 and TRBJ1-4; 10 nucleotides agree with TRBD1. The CDR3 is 20 residues long. V gave up 6 bases and J gave up 3 bases; unmatched junction bases: 19. Written as DNA, the CDR3 is TGTGCCAGCAGCCCCTTATACGGGACAGGGGTATTATCACCTAATGAAAAACTGTTTTTT. Its protein product is CASSPLYGTGVLSPNEKLFF.

This clonotype was seen ten or more times. The chain is built from TRBV20-1 and TRBJ1-5, with TRBD1 matching 8 bases. The germline gives CDR1 DFQATT, CDR2 SNEGSKA (reference sequence). V shed 0 bases, J shed 12 bases, and the junction held 7 bases outside the gene matches. The CDR3 covers 13 residues. CDR3 coding DNA: TGCAGTGCTAGAGATCTTAGGACAGGGAGCCAGCATTTT. This gives the protein CSARDLRTGSQHF.

This clonotype was observed many times. The chain joins TRBV27 to TRBJ2-3; TRBD2 matches at 7 bases. The V gene's germline CDR1 is MNHEY and CDR2 SMNVEV (reference sequence). J gave up 6 bases and V 6 bases, and 12 bases lay outside the gene matches. This CDR3 has 15 residues. The CDR3 loop is CASRLLSGGLDTQYF. The CDR3 nucleotides are TGTGCCAGCAGGCTTCTTTCGGGGGGATTGGATACGCAGTATTTT.

This clonotype has a count of ten or more. The V call is TRBV7-3, the J call TRBJ1-1; D unclear. V lost 1 base and J lost 0, with 3 bases in between. This CDR3 region has 13 residues. Germline V gene lookup returns CDR1 SGHTA and CDR2 FQGTGA. The CDR3 sequence: CASSLRLNTEAFF. DNA for the CDR3: TGTGCCAGCAGCTTAAGACTGAACACTGAAGCTTTCTTT.

In this sample, this clonotype turned up many times. The chain couples TRBV27 to TRBJ2-1; D possibly matches TRBD1 or TRBD2 (5 bases each). This CDR3 has 19 residues. Germline CDR1 reads MNHEY; CDR2 reads SMNVEV (reference sequence). V lost 2 bases to trimming and J lost 1 base, with 21 bases between them. CDR3 sequence: CASSLRWDEGDGSYNEQFF. The CDR3 bases are TGTGCCAGCAGTTTACGGTGGGACGAAGGGGATGGGTCCTACAATGAGCAGTTCTTC.

There are many counts of this clonotype. The chain recombines TRBV20-1 with TRBJ2-7, with TRBD2 matching 11 bases. Germline V lookup: CDR1 DFQATT, CDR2 SNEGSKA (reference sequence). V dropped 5 bases and J dropped 6; count of bases not matched to a gene: 6. The CDR3 runs 13 residues. CDR3 in amino acids: CSAASGGTLEQYF. The CDR3 bases are TGCAGTGCTGCTAGCGGGGGGACCCTCGAGCAGTACTTC.

This clonotype appeared many times. The rearrangement uses TRBV3-1 and TRBJ1-1, with D possibly matching TRBD1 (6 bases). Looked up from germline, CDR1 is LGHDT and CDR2 is YNNKEL (reference sequence). Trimming pared 6 bases from V and 4 bases from J, leaving 15 bases between. CDR3 length: 14 residues. The CDR3 protein is CASRSTGLSTEAFF. The CDR3 nucleotides are TGTGCCAGCAGGTCGACAGGATTAAGCACTGAAGCTTTCTTT.

This clonotype was seen repeatedly, ten times or more. V gene TRBV21-1 combines with J gene TRBJ1-1; TRBD1 is taken as the D call from the table, unchecked against the DNA. TRBV21-1 is a recognized pseudogene. The CDR3 runs 15 residues. For the CDR3, the DNA is TGTGCCAGCAGCAAACCTAAGACAGTAATCACTGAAGCTTTCTTT. The encoded protein is CASSKPKTVITEAFF.

On this clonotype itself: This may be a read error, as it is one base from a much larger clone. The chain uses TRBV29-1 and TRBJ1-2; TRBD1 might be the D (6 bases). The ends were cut back, 2 bases at V and 3 bases at J, with 7 bases in the middle. The CDR3 spans 12 residues. Germline V gives CDR1 SQVTM, CDR2 ANQGSEA. The CDR3 coding sequence is TGCAGCGTTGAATGGACAGACTATGGCTACACCTTC. Its protein is CSVEWTDYGYTF.

About this clonotype itself: This clone may be a read error of a much larger clone one base away. The V call is TRBV29-1, the J call TRBJ2-1; possible D gene TRBD1, 5 bases. This CDR3 spans 13 amino acids. The germline gives CDR1 SQVTM, CDR2 ANQGSEA. The CDR3 here is CSVEVVQDNERFF. The CDR3, as DNA: TGCAGCGTTGAAGTAGTACAGGACAATGAGCGGTTCTTC.